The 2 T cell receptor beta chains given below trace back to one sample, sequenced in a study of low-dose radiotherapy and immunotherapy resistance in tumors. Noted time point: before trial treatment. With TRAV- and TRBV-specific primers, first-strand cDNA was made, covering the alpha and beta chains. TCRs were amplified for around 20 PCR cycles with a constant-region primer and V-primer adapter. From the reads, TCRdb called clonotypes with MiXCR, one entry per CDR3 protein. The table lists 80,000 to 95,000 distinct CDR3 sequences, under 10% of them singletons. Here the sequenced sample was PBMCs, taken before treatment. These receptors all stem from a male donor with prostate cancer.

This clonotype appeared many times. The CDR3 nucleotides read TGTGCCAGCAGCAGACAGGGGGCAGGGAGCAATCAGCCCCAGCATTTT. It codes for CASSRQGAGSNQPQHF. The rearrangement joins TRBV6-1 to TRBJ1-5; TRBD1 agrees at 10 bases. V lost 6 bases to trimming and J lost 1 base; unmatched junction nucleotides: 6. The CDR3 runs to 16 residues. From germline, CDR1 is MNHNS and CDR2 SASEGT.

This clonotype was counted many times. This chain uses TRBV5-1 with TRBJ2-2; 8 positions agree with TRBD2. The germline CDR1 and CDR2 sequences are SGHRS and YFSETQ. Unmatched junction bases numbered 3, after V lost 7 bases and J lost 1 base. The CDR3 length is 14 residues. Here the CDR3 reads CASVSGVNTGELFF. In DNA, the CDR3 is TGCGCCAGCGTTAGCGGGGTGAACACCGGGGAGCTGTTTTTT.